A selection of T cell receptor beta chains follows, all from one sample in a study of blood T cell repertoires in COVID-19. TCRdb's copy holds only in-frame clones and misses some; the assay was immunoSEQ multiplex PCR. The profile shows about 280,000 clones, around nine tenths of them singletons. Sequenced: peripheral blood. The receptors here all came from a woman aged 25 to 45 with COVID-19, enrolled during active disease. CDR3s include the opening cysteine and the closing phenylalanine or tryptophan. The order of the fields is V gene, D gene, clone size, J gene, CDR3 protein. D genes are given only for firm matches. Expanded clones get a size class; other rows say once, few or many, or leave the size out.

>TRBV24-1|TRBD1|.|TRBJ1-2
CATSDPGTGPDGYTF
>TRBV11-2|.|.|TRBJ2-7
CASSLGAWGEVSEQYF
>TRBV7-2|TRBD2|once|TRBJ2-1
CASSLGFGGDIDEQFF
>TRBV4-1|TRBD1|.|TRBJ2-5
CASSPRQGRETQYF
>TRBV19|.|.|TRBJ2-7
CASSIRSGDEQYF
>TRBV28|TRBD1|few|TRBJ1-1
CASRPGQAFGAFF
>TRBV10-1|TRBD1|.|TRBJ2-7
CASRAPGQHIYEQYF
>TRBV7-3|TRBD2|.|TRBJ2-3
CASSPGLAGGPGTDTQYF
>TRBV6-6|TRBD1|.|TRBJ1-4
CASSDTGGVNEKLFF
>TRBV30|TRBD1|.|TRBJ1-5
CAWRGTGRGQPQHF
>TRBV11-2|TRBD1|.|TRBJ2-2
CASSLTGVRTGELFF
>TRBV7-9|.|.|TRBJ2-7
CASSQAHLPLNEQYF
>TRBV9|.|.|TRBJ2-1
CASSVGLAPDNEQFF
>TRBV5-1|.|few|TRBJ2-1
CASSFGVGRAGYNEQFF
>TRBV18|.|.|TRBJ2-5
CASSPTGSSQETQYF
>TRBV28|.|.|TRBJ1-5
CASHKPGQSNQPQHF
>TRBV5-1|.|.|TRBJ2-1
CASSLSASAYNEQFF
>TRBV4-2|.|once|TRBJ1-4
CASSQPNGYEKLFF
>TRBV19|TRBD2|.|TRBJ2-5
CASSGLTSGARQETQYF
>TRBV6-2/TRBV6-3|.|.|TRBJ2-1
CASSYSLGPAYNEQFF
>TRBV14|TRBD1|.|TRBJ1-1
CASSHLGQGLGGTEAFF
>TRBV5-1|TRBD2|.|TRBJ2-1
CASSLGLAGASTHNEQFF
>TRBV30|TRBD1|.|TRBJ2-7
CACAPGQGYEQYF
>TRBV24-1|TRBD1|.|TRBJ2-7
CATSDRGQGHEQYF
>TRBV11-2|.|once|TRBJ1-2
CASSPGSARYYGYTF
>TRBV18|.|once|TRBJ2-1
CASSTDYFDEQFF
>TRBV6-2/TRBV6-3|TRBD2|.|TRBJ2-7
CASSYPQLPTSGRNYEQYF
>TRBV28|.|.|TRBJ2-7
CASSLDRAQLGEQYF
>TRBV28|TRBD1|.|TRBJ2-7
CASSLLTGGTGSRQEQYF
>TRBV11-1|.|many|TRBJ2-7
CASSPRGTLSSYEQYF
>TRBV29-1|.|.|TRBJ2-3
CSAGGGSTDTQYF
>TRBV7-9|TRBD1|.|TRBJ1-5
CASSLTGEGAQPQHF
>TRBV19|TRBD1|.|TRBJ2-3
CAVSRDRGPDTQYF
>TRBV5-4|.|.|TRBJ1-2
CASSLDGFGGYTF
>TRBV6-6|TRBD1|.|TRBJ1-4
CASSPRDRGREKLFF
>TRBV5-4|.|.|TRBJ1-2
CASSLFGRGGGYTF
>TRBV4-2|TRBD1|.|TRBJ1-1
CASSQGQGAKTEAFF
>TRBV19|TRBD1|.|TRBJ1-5
CASSHNIGQGHQPQHF
>TRBV7-9|TRBD1|.|TRBJ1-3
CASSLGTGDGNTIYF
>TRBV4-3|TRBD2|.|TRBJ2-1
CASSPRSAGERYNEQFF
>TRBV7-9|.|.|TRBJ2-1
CASSLSGGGGEQFF
>TRBV4-1|.|.|TRBJ2-5
CASSRTAGNPRETQYF
>TRBV28|.|.|TRBJ1-5
CASSLWRFWPQHF
>TRBV30|TRBD1|.|TRBJ2-7
CAWDPTGFEQYF
>TRBV6-6|.|.|TRBJ1-2
CASSTGSNYGYTF
>TRBV14|.|few|TRBJ1-4
CASSQARGEKLFF
>TRBV28|.|.|TRBJ2-3
CASSRDPQENTQYF
>TRBV30|.|.|TRBJ1-4
CAWSAGGGKLFF
>TRBV6-5|TRBD1|.|TRBJ2-2
CASSYSRGQGAGELFF
>TRBV2|TRBD2|.|TRBJ2-3
CASMGLAGTDTQYF
>TRBV6-5|.|.|TRBJ1-5
CASSYGASGNQPQHF
>TRBV29-1|.|.|TRBJ2-3
CSVGRQGQITDTQYF
>TRBV28|TRBD2|.|TRBJ2-6
CAIPTSGRSGANVLTF
>TRBV19|TRBD2|.|TRBJ2-1
CASRRVLAGASEQFF
>TRBV2|TRBD1|.|TRBJ1-5
CASRAGGEQPQHF